This T cell receptor beta chain is from a study of blood T cell repertoires in COVID-19. Looking at the study overall: PBMCs, B-cell-depleted T cells, or T cells were the source of the cDNA or gDNA that made up the material.

The sample holds a few counts of this clone. This CDR3 region has 14 residues. The germline CDR1 and CDR2 sequences are KGHSH and LQKENI. V lost 5 bases and J lost 3, with 13 bases in between. TCRdb keeps only in-frame clones here, not all; method: immunoSEQ multiplex PCR. The profile shows roughly 390,000 clones, approximately 87% of them singletons. Sequenced: peripheral blood. This receptor was taken from a woman under 40 with COVID-19, enrolled during active disease. The gene calls are TRBV18 and TRBJ1-2, with a tentative D call TRBD1 (5 bases). CDR3 bases: TGTGCCAGCTCAGGGACGGAGGGTCACTATGGCTACACCTTC. Its protein is CASSGTEGHYGYTF.